This paragraph reports one T cell receptor (beta chain). Germline V lookup: CDR1 WNHNN, CDR2 SYGVQD (reference sequence). V was pared by 3 bases and J by 5 bases, with 5 bases of the junction left unmatched. This CDR3 region has 14 residues. The data originate from a study of control samples from healthy donors and cancer patients. Assay: immunoSEQ multiplex PCR; the TCRdb copy retains only in-frame clones and omits some. The sample lists roughly 450,000 clones, 75% to 95% seen once, with just under 6.5% in the top ten. Sequencing input: PBMCs. The chain combines TRBV10-1 with TRBJ2-3; TRBD1 matches at 7 bases. The clonotype comes from a man between 35 and 55 years old with head and neck cancer. The CDR3 region has the DNA TGCGCCAGCAGTGAAGACAGGGAAGAAGATACGCAGTATTTT. Protein: CASSEDREEDTQYF.